These T cell receptor beta chains were read from a single sample in a study of shared clonotypes between healthy human individuals. Data came from immunoSEQ multiplex PCR; TCRdb stores just in-frame clones and leaves some out. The sample holds about 980,000 clones, less than 85% seen once. What was sequenced was memory CD4+ T cells sorted from blood. The receptors originated from a man aged 18 to 30 in good health. Each CDR3 is given with its conserved first and last residue. The order of the fields is clone size, J gene, D gene, V gene, CDR3 protein, CDR3 DNA. A D gene is named only where the DNA matches it firmly. Clone sizes are given selectively: once, few, many, or a class where the clone is expanded.

- TRBJ2-7 - TRBV30 CAWTPSGAGISYEQYF TGTGCCTGGACCCCTTCTGGAGCGGGTATCTCCTACGAGCAGTACTTC
- TRBJ1-1 TRBD1 TRBV29-1 CSVGQGGPAFF TGCAGCGTTGGACAGGGTGGCCCTGCTTTCTTT
- TRBJ2-5 TRBD2 TRBV18 CASSQGLAGGSTQETQYF TGTGCCAGCTCACAAGGACTAGCGGGGGGCTCCACCCAAGAGACCCAGTACTTC
- TRBJ1-2 - TRBV10-3 CAISVGGSNYGYTF TGTGCCATCAGTGTAGGCGGGAGTAACTATGGCTACACCTTC
- TRBJ1-5 TRBD1 TRBV18 CASSPGQDQPQHF TGTGCCAGCTCACCCGGACAGGATCAGCCCCAGCATTTT
- TRBJ1-6 - TRBV2 CASSAIRGNSPLHF TGTGCCAGCAGTGCTATACGAGGGAATTCACCCCTCCACTTT
- TRBJ2-1 - TRBV7-8 CASSSTDHSSEQFF TGTGCCAGCAGCTCTACGGACCACTCCAGTGAGCAGTTCTTC
many TRBJ1-1 - TRBV5-1 CASSLGAVTEAFF TGCGCCAGCAGCTTGGGGGCAGTCACTGAAGCTTTCTTT
- TRBJ2-2 - TRBV11-2 CASIGGQHTGELFF TGTGCCAGCATCGGAGGACAACACACCGGGGAGCTGTTTTTT
- TRBJ2-3 - TRBV25-1 CASSRGTTLAADTQYF TGTGCCAGCAGTAGGGGGACTACACTTGCGGCAGATACGCAGTATTTT
few TRBJ1-2 - TRBV4-2 CASSQEGGGYTF TGTGCCAGCAGCCAAGAAGGAGGTGGCTACACCTTC
- TRBJ2-2 TRBD2 TRBV2 CASISASGSTGELFF TGTGCCAGCATTAGTGCTAGCGGGAGTACCGGGGAGCTGTTTTTT
- TRBJ2-1 TRBD2 TRBV5-6 CASSFGTSGHNEQFF TGTGCCAGCAGCTTCGGGACTAGCGGGCATAATGAGCAGTTCTTC
- TRBJ2-7 - TRBV28 CATTRYSDEQYF TGTGCCACCACCCGATACAGTGACGAGCAGTACTTC
- TRBJ1-4 - TRBV27 CASRARQGGEKLFF TGTGCCAGCAGGGCTCGGCAGGGAGGCGAAAAACTGTTTTTT
once TRBJ2-3 TRBD2 TRBV7-2 CASSLVRLAGSTDTQYF TGTGCCAGCAGCTTAGTTCGACTAGCGGGAAGCACAGATACGCAGTATTTT
once TRBJ2-7 - TRBV10-3 CAISVSSDSYEQYF TGTGCCATCAGTGTAAGTAGCGACTCCTACGAGCAGTACTTC
few TRBJ2-3 - TRBV14 CASSQVYQRTGSDTQYF TGTGCCAGCAGCCAAGTGTACCAGCGGACTGGATCAGATACGCAGTATTTT
- TRBJ2-7 TRBD1 TRBV7-9 CASSPQGGEQYF TGTGCCAGCAGCCCACAGGGGGGCGAGCAGTACTTC
- TRBJ1-6 - TRBV9 CASSEQQGFNNSPLHF TGTGCCAGCAGCGAGCAACAGGGCTTTAATAATTCACCCCTCCACTTT
- TRBJ1-5 - TRBV19 CASSMMEGRAGQPQHF TGTGCCAGTAGTATGATGGAGGGGAGGGCAGGTCAGCCCCAGCATTTT
- TRBJ2-1 TRBD2 TRBV6-5 CASSDTSGAYNEQFF TGTGCCAGCAGCGATACTAGCGGGGCCTACAATGAGCAGTTCTTC
few TRBJ1-1 - TRBV10-1 CASRDSLDTEAFF TGCGCCAGCAGGGACAGTCTGGACACTGAAGCTTTCTTT
- TRBJ1-2 TRBD1 TRBV2 CASSRLGQLVAGYTF TGTGCCAGCAGTCGACTGGGACAGCTGGTGGCCGGCTACACCTTC
few TRBJ1-1 - TRBV9 CASSLRPVATEAFF TGTGCCAGCAGTCTACGACCGGTGGCCACTGAAGCTTTCTTT
- TRBJ2-1 TRBD2 TRBV4-1 CASSQEIRTSGYNEQFF TGCGCCAGCAGCCAAGAAATCCGGACTAGCGGGTACAATGAGCAGTTCTTC
once TRBJ2-3 - TRBV30 CAWSSGDVGTQYF TGTGCCTGGAGTTCGGGGGATGTGGGTACGCAGTATTTT
- TRBJ1-2 - TRBV20-1 CSASPGNGYTF TGCAGTGCTAGTCCGGGAAACGGCTACACCTTC
- TRBJ2-3 - TRBV18 CASSPRQGLGDTQYF TGTGCCAGCTCACCGCGGCAGGGGCTTGGGGATACGCAGTATTTT
- TRBJ2-7 - TRBV6-5 CASKYRDESSYEQYF TGTGCCAGCAAATACCGGGACGAAAGCTCCTACGAGCAGTACTTC
- TRBJ1-4 TRBD1 TRBV30 CASGQATNEKLFF TGTGCTTCAGGACAGGCAACTAATGAAAAACTGTTTTTT
- TRBJ2-4 - TRBV6-5 CASSYSLVEAKNIQYF TGTGCCAGCAGTTACTCCCTAGTAGAAGCCAAAAACATTCAGTACTTC